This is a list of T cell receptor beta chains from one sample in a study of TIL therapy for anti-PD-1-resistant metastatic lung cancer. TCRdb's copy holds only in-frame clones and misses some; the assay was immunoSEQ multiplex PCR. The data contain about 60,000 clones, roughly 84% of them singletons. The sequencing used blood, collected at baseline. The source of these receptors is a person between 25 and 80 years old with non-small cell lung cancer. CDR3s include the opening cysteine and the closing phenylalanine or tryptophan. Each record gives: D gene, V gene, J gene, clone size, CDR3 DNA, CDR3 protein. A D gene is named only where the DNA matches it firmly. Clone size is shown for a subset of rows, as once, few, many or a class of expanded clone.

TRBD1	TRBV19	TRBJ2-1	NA	TGTGCTTTGTGCGGCCATGGGACAGGGAAAAATGAGCAGTTCTTC	CALCGHGTGKNEQFF
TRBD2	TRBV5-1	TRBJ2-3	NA	TGCGCCAGCAACTTAGCGGGGGCGGTCGATACGCAGTATTTT	CASNLAGAVDTQYF
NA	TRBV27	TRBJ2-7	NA	TGTGCCAGCAGGCGGTTTGCGGGTTACGAGCAGTACTTC	CASRRFAGYEQYF
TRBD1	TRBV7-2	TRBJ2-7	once	TGTGCCAGCAGCTCGACAGGGCCCTACGAGCAGTACTTC	CASSSTGPYEQYF
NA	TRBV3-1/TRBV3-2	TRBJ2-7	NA	TGTGCCAGCAGCCAAACCCTTAGACAACTCAACTTC	CASSQTLRQLNF
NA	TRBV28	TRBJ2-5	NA	TGTGCCAGCAGTTTTACCCAAAACCAAGAGACCCAGTACTTC	CASSFTQNQETQYF
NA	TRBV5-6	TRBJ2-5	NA	TGTGCCAGCAGCTTGGATCTTCAGGGCCAAGAGACCCAGTACTTC	CASSLDLQGQETQYF
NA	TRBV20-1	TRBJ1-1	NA	TGCAGTGCTCTGGCGAACACTGAAGCTTTCTTT	CSALANTEAFF
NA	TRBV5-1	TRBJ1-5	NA	TGCGCCAGCAGCTTGGAGGCAGTTGGTGGCAATCAGCCCCAGCATTTT	CASSLEAVGGNQPQHF
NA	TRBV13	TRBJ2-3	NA	TGTGCCAGCAGGGACGCGGCCGGGCCAGGTCGAGATACGCAGTATTTT	CASRDAAGPGRDTQYF
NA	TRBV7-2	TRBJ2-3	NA	TGTGCCAGCAGCTTAGAGGTGGGGCCTGCAGATACGCAGTATTTT	CASSLEVGPADTQYF
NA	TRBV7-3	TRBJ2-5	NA	TGTGCCAGCAGCTATGGCCCCACGGAAGAGACCCAGTACTTC	CASSYGPTEETQYF